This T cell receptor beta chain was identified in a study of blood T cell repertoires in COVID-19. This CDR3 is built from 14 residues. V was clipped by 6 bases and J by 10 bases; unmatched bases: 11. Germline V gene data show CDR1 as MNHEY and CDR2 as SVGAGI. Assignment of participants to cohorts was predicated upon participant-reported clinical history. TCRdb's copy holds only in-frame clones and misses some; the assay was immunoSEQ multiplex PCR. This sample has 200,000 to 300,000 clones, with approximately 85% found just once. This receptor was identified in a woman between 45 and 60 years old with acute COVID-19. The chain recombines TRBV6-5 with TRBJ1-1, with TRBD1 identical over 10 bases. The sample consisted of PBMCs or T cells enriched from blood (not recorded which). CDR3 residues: CASRLESRTGGAFF. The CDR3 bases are TGTGCCAGCAGATTAGAATCGAGGACAGGGGGAGCTTTCTTT.